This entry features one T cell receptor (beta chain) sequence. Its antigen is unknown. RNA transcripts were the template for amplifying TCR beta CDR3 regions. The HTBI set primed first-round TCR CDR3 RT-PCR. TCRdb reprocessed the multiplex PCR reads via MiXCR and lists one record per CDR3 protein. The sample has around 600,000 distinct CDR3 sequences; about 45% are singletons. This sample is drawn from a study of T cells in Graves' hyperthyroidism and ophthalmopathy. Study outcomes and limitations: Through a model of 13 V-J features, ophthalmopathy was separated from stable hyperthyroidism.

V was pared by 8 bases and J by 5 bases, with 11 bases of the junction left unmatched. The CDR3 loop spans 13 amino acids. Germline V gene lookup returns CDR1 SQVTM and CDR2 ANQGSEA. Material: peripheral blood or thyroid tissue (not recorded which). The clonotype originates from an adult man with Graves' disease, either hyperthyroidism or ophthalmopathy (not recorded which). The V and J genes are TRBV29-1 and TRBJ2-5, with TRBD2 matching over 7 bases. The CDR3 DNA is TGCAGCCAAGTTCGGGGGGAACTGGAGACCCAGTACTTC. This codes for CSQVRGELETQYF.